The next 3 T cell receptor beta chains were all read from a single sample in a study of radiotherapy plus CTLA-4 blockade in lung cancer. TCRdb's table, derived via immunoSEQ multiplex PCR, lists solely in-frame clones and lacks some. The sample has some 49,000 clones; 70% to 90% are singletons. This sample comprised peripheral blood, obtained from a patient treated with radiotherapy plus ipilimumab. The receptor source for this set is a human donor with non-small cell lung cancer whose response to radiotherapy plus ipilimumab could not be evaluated.

V is TRBV7-2 and J is TRBJ2-7; 8 bases fit TRBD1. Trimming at V came to 2 bases and at J to 5 bases, leaving 5 bases not matched to a gene. This CDR3 has 14 amino acids. CDR1 and CDR2 (germline): SGHTA, FQGNSA. CDR3 protein: CASSLRTGTDEQYF. The CDR3 region has the DNA TGTGCCAGCAGCTTACGGACAGGGACAGACGAGCAGTACTTC.

Notes on this clone: At one end, the junction sequence differs from germline, possibly due to a read error. Other DNA sequences in this sample translate to the same CDR3. The chain has TRBV28 and TRBJ1-1; unclear D gene. Germline V gene lookup returns CDR1 MDHEN and CDR2 SYDVKM. This CDR3 is 15 amino acids long. CDR3 protein: CASRSFDGVNTEAFF. CDR3 coding DNA: TGTGCCAGCAGATCCTTTGACGGAGTGAACACTGAGGCTTTCTTT. Looking up the rest from reference TRBV28 and TRBJ1-1 gives the full variable domain: DVKVTQSSRYLVKRTGEKVFLECVQDMDHENMFWYRQDPGLGLRLIYFSYDVKMKEKGDIPEGYSVSREKKERFSLILESASTNQTSMYLCASRSFDGVNTEAFFGQGTRLTVV.

The chain is built from TRBV28 and TRBJ2-1; weak D call: TRBD2 (6 bases). This CDR3 has 12 amino acids. V lost 7 bases and J lost 7, with 11 bases in between. Germline V CDR1 and CDR2: MDHEN, SYDVKM. The CDR3 DNA follows: TGTGCCAGCACCTACCGGGGGAATGAGCAGTTCTTC. Its protein is CASTYRGNEQFF.